This T cell receptor beta chain was identified during a study of blood T cells in healthy people across ages. Study-level points and caveats: Both naive CD4+ cell counts and diversity were greater in long-lived donors than in aged donors.

Ten or more counts support this clonotype. Antigen specificity is unknown. The V end was cut by 2 bases, the J end by 0 bases, with 7 bases between. CDR1 is SQVTM and CDR2 is ANQGSEA in the germline V gene. The CDR3 spans 13 residues. Donors gave 9 to 10 milliliters of peripheral blood apiece. Total RNA, at least 6 micrograms per sample, was extracted from PBMCs. It was with a sample-barcoded 5' primer and a J-beta primer mix that a second PCR of roughly 6 to 12 cycles was run. Tagging of each cDNA molecule was performed by a template-switch adaptor with 12 random nucleotides. TCRdb independently ran MiXCR on the 5' RACE reads; one entry per CDR3 protein. This sample has approximately 1.5 million distinct CDR3 sequences, with 35% to 45% found just once.

The source of this sequence is a woman aged 18-30 years in good health. The chain is built from TRBV29-1 and TRBJ2-5; D gene unclear. The specimen was blood. The CDR3 nucleotides read TGCAGCGTTGAAACATCGTACCAAGAGACCCAGTACTTC. This codes for CSVETSYQETQYF. The whole variable domain, remainder taken from reference TRBV29-1 and TRBJ2-5, is SAVISQKPSRDICQRGTSLTIQCQVDSQVTMMFWYRQQPGQSLTLIATANQGSEATYESGFVIDKFPISRPNLTFSTLTVSNMSPEDSSIYLCSVETSYQETQYFGPGTRLLVL.